The present T cell receptor beta chain was sequenced within a study of blood T cell repertoires in COVID-19. About the research overall: There were acute and convalescent COVID-19 samples, and they came from the United States, Italy and Spain. T cells, B-cell-depleted T cells, or PBMCs supplied cDNA or gDNA.

Original processing methods: Estimation of nucleated cell counts relied on the amplification of reference gene primers. Repertoires were generated with immunoSEQ multiplex PCR, while TCRdb's copy carries only in-frame clones and drops some. The V and J calls and the clone size are those of that table, but D and trimming were determined from the DNA. The table shows 75,000 to 90,000 clones, with more than 75% occurring only once. The V end lost 1 base, the J end lost 6 bases, and 10 bases lay between the germline ends. CDR1 SGHTA and CDR2 FQGNSA come from the germline V gene. The CDR3 is 14 amino acids.

Sequenced sample: peripheral blood. The chain uses TRBV7-2 and TRBJ1-5; D is undetermined. This TCR derives from a human donor in a cohort sampled during active COVID-19. The CDR3 DNA is TGTGCCAGCAGCTTAGTTCGGGGAAGTCAGCCCCAGCATTTT. Its translation: CASSLVRGSQPQHF.